The source of this T cell receptor (beta chain) is a study of cytomegalovirus exposure and HLA in healthy donors. About the research overall: Of all 400 or so donors who were genotyped, about 84% belonged to the Caucasian-associated ancestry cluster.

Overall study results and limits: Researchers had no immune exposure information except CMV serostatus available.

With 60 Vbeta and 13 Jbeta primers, the PCR was carried out. Repertoires were generated with immunoSEQ multiplex PCR, while TCRdb's copy carries only in-frame clones and drops some. This sample has 130,000 or so clones; about four fifths occur once, and the top ten carry 5.3%. Germline-derived CDR1 and CDR2 are GTSNPN and SVGIG (reference sequence). Trimming shortened V by 2 bases and J by 6 bases, and 17 bases separated the two germline ends. The CDR3 is 15 residues long. Note on this clone: Its antigen is unknown.

This chain links TRBV30 with TRBJ1-3, with D possibly matching TRBD1 (5 bases). The material sequenced was PBMCs. The source of this sequence is a young man in good health and CMV-seronegative. The CDR3 nucleotides are TGTGCCTGGAGTTACAGTAGGGGTTTTGTAAACACCATATATTTT. It encodes CAWSYSRGFVNTIYF. The whole variable domain, remainder taken from reference TRBV30 and TRBJ1-3, is SQTIHQWPATLVQPVGSPLSLECTVEGTSNPNLYWYRQAAGRGLQLLFYSVGIGQISSEVPQNLSASRPQDRQFILSSKKLLLSDSGFYLCAWSYSRGFVNTIYFGEGSWLTVV.